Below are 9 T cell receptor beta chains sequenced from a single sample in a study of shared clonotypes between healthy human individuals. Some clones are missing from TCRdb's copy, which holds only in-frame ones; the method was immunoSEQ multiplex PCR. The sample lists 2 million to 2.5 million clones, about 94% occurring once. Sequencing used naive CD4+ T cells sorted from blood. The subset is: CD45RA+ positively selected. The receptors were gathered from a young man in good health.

CDR3 DNA: TGTGCCATCAGTGTGCTAAGCGGGGCGAACACCGGGGAGCTGTTTTTT. It is translated as CAISVLSGANTGELFF. The chain carries TRBV10-3 and TRBJ2-2, with TRBD2 matching 7 bases. This CDR3 spans 16 amino acids. The trim removed 4 bases at V and 0 bases at J, leaving 5 bases unmatched. The germline CDR1 and CDR2 sequences are ENHRY and SYGVKD.

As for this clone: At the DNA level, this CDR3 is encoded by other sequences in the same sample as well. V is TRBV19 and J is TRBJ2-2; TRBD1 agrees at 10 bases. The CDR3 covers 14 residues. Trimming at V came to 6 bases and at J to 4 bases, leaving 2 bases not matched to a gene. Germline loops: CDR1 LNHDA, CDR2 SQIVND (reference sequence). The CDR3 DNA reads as TGTGCCAGTAGCCGGACAGGGGGCACCGGGGAGCTGTTTTTT. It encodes CASSRTGGTGELFF.

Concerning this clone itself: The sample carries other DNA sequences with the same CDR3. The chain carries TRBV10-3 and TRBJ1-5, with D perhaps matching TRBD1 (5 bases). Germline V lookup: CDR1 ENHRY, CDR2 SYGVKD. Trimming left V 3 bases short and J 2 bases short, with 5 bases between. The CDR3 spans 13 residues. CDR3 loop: CAISDRGNQPQHF. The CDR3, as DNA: TGTGCCATCAGTGACAGGGGCAATCAGCCCCAGCATTTT.

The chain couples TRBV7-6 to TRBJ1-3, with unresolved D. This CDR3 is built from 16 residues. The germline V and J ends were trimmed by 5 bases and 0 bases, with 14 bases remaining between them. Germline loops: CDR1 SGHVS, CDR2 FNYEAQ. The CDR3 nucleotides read TGTGCCAGCAGCCTTGGGATCCCCAACTCTGGAAACACCATATATTTT. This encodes CASSLGIPNSGNTIYF.

The CDR3 region has the DNA TGTGCCAGCAGCGTAGACAGGAGGAATGAAAAACTGTTTTTT. Protein: CASSVDRRNEKLFF. The V gene is TRBV9, the J gene TRBJ1-4; weak D call: TRBD1 (5 bases). Germline V lookup: CDR1 SGDLS, CDR2 YYNGEE. V was pared by 0 bases and J by 5 bases, with 8 bases between. The CDR3 has 14 residues.

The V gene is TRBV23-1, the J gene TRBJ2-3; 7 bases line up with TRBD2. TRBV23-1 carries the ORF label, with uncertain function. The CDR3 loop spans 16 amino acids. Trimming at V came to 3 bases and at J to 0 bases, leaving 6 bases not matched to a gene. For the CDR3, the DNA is TGCGCCAGCAGTCACCGACCGGGGGGTAGCACAGATACGCAGTATTTT. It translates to CASSHRPGGSTDTQYF.

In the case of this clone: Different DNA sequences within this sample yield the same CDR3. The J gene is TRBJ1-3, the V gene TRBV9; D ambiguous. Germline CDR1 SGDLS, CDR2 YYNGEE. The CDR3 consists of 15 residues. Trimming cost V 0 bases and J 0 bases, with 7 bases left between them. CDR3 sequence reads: CASSVEGSSGNTIYF. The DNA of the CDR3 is TGTGCCAGCAGCGTAGAAGGTAGCTCTGGAAACACCATATATTTT. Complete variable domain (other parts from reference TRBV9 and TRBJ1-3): DSGVTQTPKHLITATGQRVTLRCSPRSGDLSVYWYQQSLDQGLQFLIQYYNGEERAKGNILERFSAQQFPDLHSELNLSSLELGDSALYFCASSVEGSSGNTIYFGEGSWLTVV.

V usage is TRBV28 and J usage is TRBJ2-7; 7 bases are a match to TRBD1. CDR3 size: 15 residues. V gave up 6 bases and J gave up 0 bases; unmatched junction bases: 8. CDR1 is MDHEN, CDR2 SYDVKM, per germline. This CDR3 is CASRPTGVASYEQYF. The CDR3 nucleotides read TGTGCCAGCAGACCTACAGGGGTCGCCTCCTACGAGCAGTACTTC.

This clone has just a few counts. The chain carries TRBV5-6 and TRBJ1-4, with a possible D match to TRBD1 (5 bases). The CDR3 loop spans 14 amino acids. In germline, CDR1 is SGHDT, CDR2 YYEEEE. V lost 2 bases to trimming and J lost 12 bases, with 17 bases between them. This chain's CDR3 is CASSFGQGGWELFF. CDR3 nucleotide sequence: TGTGCCAGCAGCTTTGGTCAGGGTGGTTGGGAACTGTTTTTT.